This TCR beta chain was found in a study of early T cells in non-severe SARS-CoV-2 infection. From the 5' RACE reads, TCRdb called clonotypes with MiXCR, one entry per CDR3 protein. The sample has tens of thousands of distinct CDR3 sequences; 5.9% are singletons. General study points: VDJdb matches were skewed toward anti-spike CD8 T cell responses.

The CDR3 sequence is 16 residues long. V was pared by 3 bases and J by 3 bases, with 17 bases between. CDR1 is LNHDA, CDR2 SQIVND, per germline (reference sequence). This clonotype has at least ten counts. Its antigen is still unknown. The source is an adult who was a healthcare worker with PCR-confirmed SARS-CoV-2 infection or an uninfected control (not recorded which). Sample: whole blood, taken at baseline. The V gene is TRBV19, the J gene TRBJ2-5; a possible D gene is TRBD1 (5 bases). CDR3 in amino acids: CASSITAGKGKETQYF. The CDR3 DNA sequence: TGTGCCAGTAGTATCACGGCAGGGAAAGGCAAAGAGACCCAGTACTTC.